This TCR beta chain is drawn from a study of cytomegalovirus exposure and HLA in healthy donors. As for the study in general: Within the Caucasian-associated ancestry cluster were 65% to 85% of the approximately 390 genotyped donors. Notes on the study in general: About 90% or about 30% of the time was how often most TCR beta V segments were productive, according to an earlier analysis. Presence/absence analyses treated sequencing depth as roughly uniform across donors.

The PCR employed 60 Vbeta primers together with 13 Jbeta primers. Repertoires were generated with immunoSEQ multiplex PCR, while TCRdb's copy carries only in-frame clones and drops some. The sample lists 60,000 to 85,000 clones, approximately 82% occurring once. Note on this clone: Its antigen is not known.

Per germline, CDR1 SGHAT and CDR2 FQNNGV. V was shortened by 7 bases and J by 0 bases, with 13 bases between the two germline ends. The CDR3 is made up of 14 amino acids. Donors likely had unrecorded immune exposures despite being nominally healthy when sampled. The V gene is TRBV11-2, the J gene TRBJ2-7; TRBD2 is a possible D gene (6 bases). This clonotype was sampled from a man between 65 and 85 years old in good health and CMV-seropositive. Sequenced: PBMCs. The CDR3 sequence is CASIREEGSYEQYF. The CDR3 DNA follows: TGTGCCAGCATCCGTGAGGAGGGCTCCTACGAGCAGTACTTC.